The 24 T cell receptor beta chains below all came from one sample that was sequenced in a study of T cell repertoires in ileal Crohn's disease. Assay: immunoSEQ multiplex PCR; the TCRdb copy retains only in-frame clones and omits some. Of some 16,000 clones listed, about 93% are singletons. Sequenced: ileal tissue. Source of these receptors: an adult with Crohn's disease.

The J gene is TRBJ1-2, the V gene TRBV7-2, with unresolved D. The V and J ends lost 1 base and 6 bases respectively, with 15 bases between them. This CDR3 has 15 residues. Germline V gene data show CDR1 as SGHTA and CDR2 as FQGNSA. CDR3: CASSLVKLASHGYTF. Here the CDR3 DNA reads TGTGCCAGCAGCTTAGTGAAGTTGGCCTCCCATGGCTACACCTTC. Complete variable domain (other parts from reference TRBV7-2 and TRBJ1-2): GAGVSQSPSNKVTEKGKDVELRCDPISGHTALYWYRQSLGQGLEFLIYFQGNSAPDKSGLPSDRFSAERTGGSVSTLTIQRTQQEDSAVYLCASSLVKLASHGYTFGSGTRLTVV.

The CDR3 here is CASSVAEEPPTDTQYF. CDR3 nucleotides: TGTGCCAGCAGCGTAGCGGAGGAACCCCCCACAGATACGCAGTATTTT. The rearrangement uses TRBV9 and TRBJ2-3; TRBD2 might be the D (5 bases). The CDR3 consists of 16 residues. Germline-derived CDR1 and CDR2 are SGDLS and YYNGEE. V lost 0 bases, J lost 2 bases, and 13 bases lay in between.

The chain couples TRBV7-9 to TRBJ2-3, with 9 bases that match TRBD1. The length of the CDR3 is 18 residues. Germline CDR1 SEHNR, CDR2 FQNEAQ (reference sequence). Unmatched junction bases numbered 13, after V lost 0 bases and J lost 6 bases. CDR3 residues: CASSLARGTGWFTDTQYF. CDR3 DNA: TGTGCCAGCAGCTTAGCGCGGGGGACAGGGTGGTTTACCGATACGCAGTATTTT.

The genes are TRBV7-3 and TRBJ1-2; D perhaps matches TRBD1 (5 bases). Trimming took off 0 bases at V and 8 bases at J, with 13 bases between the two ends. Germline CDR1 reads SGHTA; CDR2 reads FQGTGA. The CDR3 sequence is 14 residues long. The chain's CDR3 is CASSLTRQGNGYTF. In DNA form, the CDR3 reads TGTGCCAGCAGCTTAACGCGGCAGGGTAACGGCTACACCTTC.

The V gene is TRBV27, the J gene TRBJ1-6; D gene ambiguous. Germline V CDR1 and CDR2: MNHEY, SMNVEV (reference sequence). Trimming left V 3 bases short and J 7 bases short, with 7 bases between. There are 13 residues in the CDR3. CDR3 sequence reads: CASSFSGNSPLHF. CDR3 coding DNA: TGTGCCAGCAGTTTTTCAGGCAATTCACCCCTCCACTTT.

This clone showed up just once. The chain links TRBV9 to TRBJ1-4; D is uncertain. Germline lookup yields CDR1 SGDLS and CDR2 YYNGEE. The germline V and J ends were trimmed by 3 bases and 8 bases, with 11 bases remaining between them. The CDR3 extends over 13 amino acids. CDR3 coding DNA: TGTGCCAGCAGCGCCCCCGGTGTGGAAAAACTGTTTTTT. As protein: CASSAPGVEKLFF.

This clone came up a few times. This chain links TRBV4-3 with TRBJ2-3, with 8 bases fitting TRBD2. V lost 6 bases and J lost 2; bases outside the gene matches: 7. Germline-derived CDR1 and CDR2 are LGHNA and YSLEER. The CDR3 consists of 15 residues. The CDR3 nucleotides are TGCGCCAGCAGTCCGCGGGGGGCCGTCACAGATACGCAGTATTTT. This encodes CASSPRGAVTDTQYF.

This clone has only one observation. At one end, the junction sequence differs from germline, possibly due to a read error. CDR3 region: CASSLRPYSHTDTRYF. CDR3 nucleotide sequence: TGTGCCAGCAGCTTAAGGCCGTACAGCCACACAGATACGCGGTATTTT. The chain carries TRBV7-9 and TRBJ2-3; D gene ambiguous. The germline CDR1 and CDR2 sequences are SEHNR and FQNEAQ (reference sequence). CDR3 length equals 16 residues. The entire variable domain, with the rest obtained from reference TRBV7-9 and TRBJ2-3, is as follows: DTGVSQNPRHKITKRGQNVTFRCDPISEHNRLYWYRQTLGQGPEFLTYFQNEAQLEKSRLLSDRFSAERPKGSFSTLEIQRTEQGDSAMYLCASSLRPYSHTDTRYFGPGTRLTVL.

CDR3 DNA: TGTGCCAGTAGGGATGACAGACAGATAGCCAAAAACATTCAGTACTTC. This translates into CASRDDRQIAKNIQYF. V gene TRBV19 combines with J gene TRBJ2-4; D is perhaps TRBD1 (5 bases). This CDR3 is built from 16 residues. Germline assignment: CDR1 LNHDA and CDR2 SQIVND (reference sequence). V lost 6 bases, J lost 0 bases, and 15 bases lay in between.

The chain employs TRBV4-3 and TRBJ1-2; 11 nucleotides agree with TRBD1. Losses at the gene ends were 5 bases for V and 3 bases for J; bases not matched to a gene: 8. CDR3 length: 16 amino acids. The germline gives CDR1 LGHNA, CDR2 YSLEER. This chain's CDR3 is CASSEVGTGGDYGYTF. In DNA, the CDR3 is TGCGCCAGCAGCGAAGTGGGGACAGGGGGGGACTATGGCTACACCTTC.

This chain links TRBV6-5 with TRBJ2-1; TRBD1 matches 8 bases. V lost 5 bases and J lost 0; bases outside the gene matches: 3. This CDR3 is 15 amino acids long. The germline gives CDR1 MNHEY, CDR2 SVGAGI. The CDR3 coding sequence is TGTGCCAGCAGTATAACAGGGGGCTCCTACAATGAGCAGTTCTTC. Protein product: CASSITGGSYNEQFF.

The chain combines TRBV6-6 with TRBJ2-7; 7 bases align to TRBD1. The ends lost 6 bases at V and 0 bases at J; junction bases unmatched: 11. Looked up from germline, CDR1 is MNHNY and CDR2 is SVGAGI (reference sequence). The CDR3 loop spans 16 amino acids. The CDR3 nucleotides read TGTGCCAGCAGAAAACCGGGGACAGTTTCCTCCTACGAGCAGTACTTC. It specifies CASRKPGTVSSYEQYF.

The CDR3: CASSLTPGQGDEKLFF. For the CDR3, the DNA is TGTGCCAGTAGTCTTACTCCGGGACAGGGGGATGAAAAACTGTTTTTT. The chain recombines TRBV6-6 with TRBJ1-4; 11 bases are shared with TRBD1. Germline CDR1 and CDR2: MNHNY and SVGAGI (reference sequence). The CDR3 runs to 16 residues. V trimming: 9 bases; J trimming: 6 bases; junction bases outside the gene matches: 12.

The chain's CDR3 is CASSFRPGLNLNLSYEQYF. The DNA for the CDR3 is TGTGCCAGCAGCTTTCGACCGGGACTAAATTTGAATCTCTCCTACGAGCAGTACTTC. V usage is TRBV7-9 and J usage is TRBJ2-7; TRBD2 aligns across 7 bases. This CDR3 region has 19 residues. Trimming took 3 bases from V and 0 from J; bases not matched to a gene: 17. Germline CDR1 is SEHNR and CDR2 is FQNEAQ (reference sequence). The full variable domain, its missing parts supplied by reference TRBV7-9 and TRBJ2-7, is DTGVSQNPRHKITKRGQNVTFRCDPISEHNRLYWYRQTLGQGPEFLTYFQNEAQLEKSRLLSDRFSAERPKGSFSTLEIQRTEQGDSAMYLCASSFRPGLNLNLSYEQYFGPGTRLTVT.

This rearrangement joins TRBV2 to TRBJ2-5, with 7 bases that match TRBD2. The V gene end was trimmed by 7 bases and the J gene end by 4 bases; junction bases not matched to a gene: 6. The CDR3 length is 13 residues. Germline loops: CDR1 SNHLY, CDR2 FYNNEI. CDR3 sequence reads: CASNTRGVETQYF. The CDR3 DNA sequence: TGTGCCAGCAACACCCGGGGGGTAGAGACCCAGTACTTC.

The J gene is TRBJ2-7, the V gene TRBV5-4; 7 bases map to TRBD1. The CDR3 has 12 residues. V was clipped by 4 bases and J by 7 bases; unmatched bases: 5. Germline loops: CDR1 SGHNT, CDR2 YYREEE (reference sequence). The DNA for the CDR3 is TGTGCCAGCAGCACCCGACAGGGAGAGCAGTACTTC. Translated, it gives CASSTRQGEQYF.

The chain carries TRBV2 and TRBJ1-4, with 7 nucleotides matching TRBD1. Unmatched junction bases numbered 4, after V lost 9 bases and J lost 3 bases. The germline CDR1 and CDR2 sequences are SNHLY and FYNNEI. The CDR3 covers 13 residues. DNA for the CDR3: TGTGCCAGTAACAGGGGTGCTAATGAAAAACTGTTTTTT. Protein product: CASNRGANEKLFF.

The rearrangement uses TRBV5-1 and TRBJ2-3, with 8 bases matching TRBD1. Trimming took 0 bases from V and 2 from J; bases not matched to a gene: 2. This CDR3 is 15 amino acids long. Per the germline V gene, CDR1 is SGHRS and CDR2 is YFSETQ. CDR3 region: CASSLGQGITDTQYF. The DNA for the CDR3 is TGCGCCAGCAGCTTGGGACAGGGGATCACAGATACGCAGTATTTT.

V usage is TRBV14 and J usage is TRBJ1-1; 9 nucleotides match TRBD1. The CDR3 has 16 amino acids. The germline V gene has CDR1 SGHDN and CDR2 FVKESK. The V gene end was trimmed by 2 bases and the J gene end by 4 bases; junction bases not matched to a gene: 8. The CDR3 is CASSQLPGTGSTEAFF. In DNA form, the CDR3 reads TGTGCCAGCAGCCAACTCCCCGGGACAGGGAGCACTGAAGCTTTCTTT.

DNA for the CDR3: TGTGCCAGCAGTGACCGGACAGGGGTAAACACTGAAGCTTTCTTT. As protein: CASSDRTGVNTEAFF. This sequence joins TRBV28 and TRBJ1-1; 9 bases are a match to TRBD1. Trimming took 5 bases from V and 2 from J; bases not matched to a gene: 6. CDR3 length equals 15 residues. CDR1 and CDR2 (germline): MDHEN, SYDVKM.

The gene calls are TRBV9 and TRBJ1-1; 8 bases are a match to TRBD1. Germline lookup yields CDR1 SGDLS and CDR2 YYNGEE. This CDR3 contains 11 residues. After removal of 3 bases from V and 10 bases from J, the junction contained 2 bases not matched to a gene. CDR3 sequence: CASSGTGGAFF. As DNA, the CDR3 is TGTGCCAGCAGCGGCACAGGGGGAGCTTTCTTT.

The V call is TRBV5-1, the J call TRBJ1-2; 9 bases line up with TRBD1. V lost 4 bases to trimming and J lost 5 bases; unmatched junction nucleotides: 6. The CDR3 spans 14 residues. Looked up from germline, CDR1 is SGHRS and CDR2 is YFSETQ. Written as DNA, the CDR3 is TGCGCCAGCAGCCTGGGACAGGGAACATATGGCTACACCTTC. Its protein is CASSLGQGTYGYTF.

V gene TRBV9 combines with J gene TRBJ2-1; 8 nucleotides line up with TRBD2. The V gene's germline CDR1 is SGDLS and CDR2 YYNGEE. V lost 0 bases to trimming and J lost 9 bases; unmatched junction nucleotides: 11. The CDR3 consists of 16 residues. The CDR3 sequence: CASSVEIAGSLGEQFF. For the CDR3, the DNA is TGTGCCAGCAGCGTAGAAATAGCGGGGTCCCTGGGTGAGCAGTTCTTC.

The rearrangement links TRBV5-1 to TRBJ2-1; maybe TRBD1 (5 bases). CDR1 is SGHRS and CDR2 is YFSETQ in the germline V gene. V was cut by 1 base and J by 5 bases, with 16 bases left in between. This CDR3 has 16 residues. The CDR3: CASSLTGYQNNNEQFF. The CDR3 DNA reads as TGCGCCAGCAGCTTGACAGGTTACCAAAACAACAATGAGCAGTTCTTC.